This is a list of T cell receptor beta chains from one sample in a study of response to subunit inactivated influenza vaccine. TCRdb reprocessed the RT-PCR reads with MiXCR, giving one entry per CDR3 protein. The sample includes about 160,000 distinct CDR3 sequences, roughly 11% of them seen just once. The sample here was non-naive T cells sorted from PBMCs, taken roughly 46 days after vaccination. The receptor source for this set is a man in his forties or fifties who received an inactivated influenza vaccine. CDR3s include the opening cysteine and the closing phenylalanine or tryptophan. The D gene is left open where the match is weak. Size tells how often a clone was seen (once, few, many) or the class of an expanded clone, and some rows leave it out.

J gene,clone size,D gene,V gene,CDR3 DNA,CDR3 protein
TRBJ2-2,-,-,TRBV29-1,TGCAGCGTTGTAAGCGTCGAGAACACCGGGGAGCTGTTTTTT,CSVVSVENTGELFF
TRBJ1-1,-,-,TRBV29-1,TGCAGCGCCCTGACGCCGGAAGCTTTCTTT,CSALTPEAFF
TRBJ1-4,many,TRBD1,TRBV5-1,TGCGCCAGCAGCCCGCGGACAGGGGGTAATGAAAAACTGTTTTTT,CASSPRTGGNEKLFF
TRBJ2-7,-,-,TRBV28,TGTGCCAGCAGCCGAAGTGACGAGCAGTACTTC,CASSRSDEQYF
TRBJ1-2,-,-,TRBV4-3,TGCGCCAGCAGCCGCCGAACGGGAGGAGACTATGGCTACACCTTC,CASSRRTGGDYGYTF
TRBJ2-5,few,TRBD2,TRBV20-1,TGCAGTGCACAGACTAGCGGGGGAGGAGAGACCCAGTACTTC,CSAQTSGGGETQYF
TRBJ2-1,-,-,TRBV7-2,TGTGCCAGCAGTCTAACGTGGGGTACGTACAATGAGCAGTTCTTC,CASSLTWGTYNEQFF
TRBJ1-6,-,-,TRBV12-3/TRBV12-4,TGTGCCAGCAGGGGACGCCTAGGGAGGAATTCACCCCTCCACTTT,CASRGRLGRNSPLHF
TRBJ1-2,-,TRBD1,TRBV28,TGTGCCAGCAGTTCCTCCAGGGGGATTAACTATGGCTACACCTTC,CASSSSRGINYGYTF
TRBJ2-3,-,TRBD2,TRBV28,TGTGCCAGTGGGGGACTAGCGGAAACAGATACGCAGTATTTT,CASGGLAETDTQYF
TRBJ2-1,medium-sized,TRBD2,TRBV12-3/TRBV12-4,TGTACCTTCAGTTTCGGGCCTGTCGGCGGGAGGATACCCTACAATGAGCAGTTCTTC,CTFSFGPVGGRIPYNEQFF
TRBJ2-7,many,-,TRBV7-8,TGTGCCAGCAGCCCAATGGGGACCGCTAAGTACGAGCAGTACTTC,CASSPMGTAKYEQYF
TRBJ1-5,-,TRBD1,TRBV7-8,TGTGCCAGCAGCTGGGACAGGGGGCGCGGAAGCAATCAGCCCCAGCATTTT,CASSWDRGRGSNQPQHF
TRBJ1-2,-,TRBD1,TRBV4-2,TGTGCCATCAGCCCTGGGACAGGCAACTATGGCTACACCTTC,CAISPGTGNYGYTF
TRBJ1-6,few,-,TRBV20-1,TGCAGTGCTAGAGATGGGGCAGACTCCTATAATTCACCCCTCCACTTT,CSARDGADSYNSPLHF
TRBJ2-3,few,-,TRBV5-1,TGCGCCAGCAGCCGGGACAAAATATCAGATACGCAGTATTTT,CASSRDKISDTQYF
TRBJ2-5,few,-,TRBV7-3,TGTGCCAGCAGCTTAATCCTAGGAGAGACCCAGTACTTC,CASSLILGETQYF
TRBJ1-4,many,-,TRBV12-3/TRBV12-4,TGTGCCAGCACCCGTGGCGGGGGAAATGAAAAACTGTTTTTT,CASTRGGGNEKLFF
TRBJ2-3,many,TRBD2,TRBV28,TGTGCCAGCAGTACACTAGCGGGGGGGCCCCATACGCAGTATTTT,CASSTLAGGPHTQYF
TRBJ2-7,-,TRBD2,TRBV15,TGTGCCACCAGCGGAACTAGCGGGAGAGGCGAGCAGTACTTC,CATSGTSGRGEQYF
TRBJ2-3,many,TRBD1,TRBV10-1,TGCGCCAGCAGTGAGGGGGACAGGGCCGATACGCAGTATTTT,CASSEGDRADTQYF
TRBJ2-1,many,-,TRBV7-2,TGTGCCAGCAGCACGGGGGGCAGAGGCAATGAGCAGTTCTTC,CASSTGGRGNEQFF
TRBJ2-3,few,TRBD1,TRBV5-1,TGCGCCAGCAGCTTAGGGACAGGGAGAGGGGATACGCAGTATTTT,CASSLGTGRGDTQYF
TRBJ2-1,-,-,TRBV7-6,TGTGCCAGCAGCCCCTCGGTGGATGAGCAGTTCTTC,CASSPSVDEQFF
TRBJ2-7,few,-,TRBV29-1,TGCAGCGTTAAGTATCCCAGGGCAACTTCCTACGAGCAGTACTTC,CSVKYPRATSYEQYF
TRBJ2-7,many,-,TRBV7-9,TGTGCCAGCACTTGGGGACAACTCTACGAGCAGTACTTC,CASTWGQLYEQYF
TRBJ2-7,many,-,TRBV29-1,TGCAGCGTTGGTGCCTACTCCTACGAGCAGTACTTC,CSVGAYSYEQYF
TRBJ2-1,many,-,TRBV20-1,TGCAGTGCCCCTTCCGGGATGGGGTACAATGAGCAGTTCTTC,CSAPSGMGYNEQFF
TRBJ1-6,-,-,TRBV7-2,TGTGCCAGCAGCTTAGCGCCCTCGGGGGTTAATTCACCCCTCCACTTT,CASSLAPSGVNSPLHF
TRBJ2-7,few,-,TRBV10-3,TGTGCCATCAGTGCGGCAGGGGTGGAGTGGGTCTACGAGCAGTACTTC,CAISAAGVEWVYEQYF
TRBJ1-6,many,-,TRBV2,TGTGCCAGCAGTGGCCCGGATTCACCCCTCCACTTT,CASSGPDSPLHF
TRBJ2-5,-,-,TRBV11-1,TGTGCCAGCAGCTTCTGGGGAGCAGAGACCCAGTACTTC,CASSFWGAETQYF
TRBJ1-6,many,TRBD1,TRBV4-3,TGCGCCAGCAGCCAAGATAGGAGACAGGGGGTGCCGAGAGGGAGCTCCTATAATTCACCCCTCCACTTT,CASSQDRRQGVPRGSSYNSPLHF
TRBJ1-4,few,-,TRBV10-3,TGTGCCATCAGTGGGGATGGAATCGAAAAACTGTTTTTT,CAISGDGIEKLFF
TRBJ2-3,few,TRBD2,TRBV10-3,TGTGCCATCAAGCGGGGGGCCGGGGTGGCAGATACGCAGTATTTT,CAIKRGAGVADTQYF
TRBJ2-5,few,-,TRBV7-2,TGTGCCAGCAGCTTAGTTACAGGGTGGAAAGAGACCCAGTACTTC,CASSLVTGWKETQYF
TRBJ2-7,few,-,TRBV9,TGTGCCAGCAGCGTAGATGCCCAGAGCTCCTACGAGCAGTACTTC,CASSVDAQSSYEQYF
TRBJ2-2,-,TRBD2,TRBV28,TGTGCCAGCAGTTTGGCGGGAGGGGAAGCCGGGGAGCTGTTTTTT,CASSLAGGEAGELFF
TRBJ1-4,-,-,TRBV30,TGTGCCTGGGATGGTGCAACTAATGAAAAACTGTTTTTT,CAWDGATNEKLFF